This T cell receptor (beta chain) was sequenced in a study of beta chain features in type 1 diabetes. Study results and limitations: The naive, central memory and Treg TCRB repertoires showed an apparent similarity that was greater among patients than among healthy donors.

Remarks on this clone: The antigen is undetermined. In the same sample, other DNA sequences code for this CDR3.

Expressed TCRB transcripts were sequenced after all isolated RNA was converted to cDNA. Sequenced by immunoSEQ multiplex PCR; TCRdb stores in-frame clones only, minus some. The repertoire consists of hundreds of thousands of clones, with about a sixth occurring once and the leading ten covering 0.02% to 0.025%. By way of CD45RO/CCR7/CD25/CD127/CD95/CD27, the CD4+ regulatory, stem cell-like memory, central memory and naive cells were sorted. V was clipped by 6 bases and J by 1 base, with 3 bases between them. CDR3 length: 11 amino acids. CDR1 is SNHLY, CDR2 FYNNEI, per germline. The sequence was obtained from a woman between 18 and 29 years old in good health. This chain uses TRBV2 with TRBJ1-1, with D uncertain. The sample comprised naive CD4+ T cells from blood. The CDR3 region has the DNA TGTGCCAGCAGCGAGAACACTGAAGCTTTCTTT. Its translation: CASSENTEAFF.